Below, one T cell receptor beta chain is given with its context. What it binds is unknown. The sample is drawn from a study of cytomegalovirus exposure and HLA in healthy donors. Study-level background: Caucasian-associated ancestry cluster membership applied to over 80% of several hundred genotyped donors. General study results and limits: Reportedly, fewer N-insertions than the approximately 650-donor mean appeared in an Asian-associated ancestry cluster in a later analysis. Published work reported that the classifier diagnosed cytomegalovirus status with high specificity and sensitivity.

Trimming removed 6 bases from V and 1 base from J, with 15 bases in between. The CDR3 sequence is 15 residues long. Germline values: CDR1 MNHNY, CDR2 SVGAGI (reference sequence). PCR was performed using 60 Vbeta and 13 Jbeta primers. The data were produced by immunoSEQ multiplex PCR, yet TCRdb's version contains in-frame clones alone and is incomplete. The sample lists under 90,000 clones; roughly 80% were seen once. This clonotype originated in a man aged 35 to 55 in good health and CMV-seronegative. The rearrangement links TRBV6-6 to TRBJ1-1, with D maybe TRBD1 (6 bases). Sample: PBMCs. Here the CDR3 DNA reads TGTGCCAGCAGCGACCCGGGACACAAGAACACTGAAGCTTTCTTT. This codes for CASSDPGHKNTEAFF.